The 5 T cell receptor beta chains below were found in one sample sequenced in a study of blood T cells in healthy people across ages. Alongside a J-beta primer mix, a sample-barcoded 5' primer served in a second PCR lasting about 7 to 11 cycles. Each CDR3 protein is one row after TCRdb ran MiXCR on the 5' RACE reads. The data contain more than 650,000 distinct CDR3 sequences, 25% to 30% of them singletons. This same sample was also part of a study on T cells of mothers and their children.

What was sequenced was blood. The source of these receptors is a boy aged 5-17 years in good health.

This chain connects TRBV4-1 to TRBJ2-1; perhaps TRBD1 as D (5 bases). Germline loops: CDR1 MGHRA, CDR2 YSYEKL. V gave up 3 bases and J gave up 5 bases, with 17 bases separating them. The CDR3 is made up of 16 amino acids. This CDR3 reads CASSHDAPWGDNEQFF. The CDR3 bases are TGCGCCAGCAGCCACGACGCCCCCTGGGGCGACAATGAGCAGTTCTTC.

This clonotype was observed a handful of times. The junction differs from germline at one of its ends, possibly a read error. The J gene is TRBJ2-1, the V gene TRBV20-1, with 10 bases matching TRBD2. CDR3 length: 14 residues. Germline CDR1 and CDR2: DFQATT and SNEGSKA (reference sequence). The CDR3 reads CSAREAGGYSEQFF. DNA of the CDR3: TGCAGTGCTAGAGAAGCGGGGGGGTACAGTGAGCAGTTCTTC.

CDR3 sequence (DNA): TGTGCTAGTGGTTTAGGGACAGGGGGATATCAGCCCCAGCATTTT. The encoded protein is CASGLGTGGYQPQHF. The chain carries TRBV12-5 and TRBJ1-5; 11 bases fit TRBD1. Germline loops: CDR1 LGHNT, CDR2 FRNRAP. The CDR3 length is 15 residues. Trimming removed 3 bases from V and 5 bases from J; junction bases left unmatched: 3. The variable domain in full, completed from reference TRBV12-5 and TRBJ1-5, reads DARVTQTPRHKVTEMGQEVTMRCQPILGHNTVFWYRQTMMQGLELLAYFRNRAPLDDSGMPKDRFSAEMPDATLATLKIQPSEPRDSAVYFCASGLGTGGYQPQHFGDGTRLSIL.

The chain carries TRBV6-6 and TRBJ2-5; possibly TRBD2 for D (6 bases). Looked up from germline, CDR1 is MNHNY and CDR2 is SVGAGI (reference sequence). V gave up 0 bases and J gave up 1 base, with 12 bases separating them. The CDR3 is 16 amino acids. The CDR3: CASSYSLAAPQETQYF. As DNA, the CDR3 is TGTGCCAGCAGTTACTCCTTAGCGGCCCCCCAAGAGACCCAGTACTTC.

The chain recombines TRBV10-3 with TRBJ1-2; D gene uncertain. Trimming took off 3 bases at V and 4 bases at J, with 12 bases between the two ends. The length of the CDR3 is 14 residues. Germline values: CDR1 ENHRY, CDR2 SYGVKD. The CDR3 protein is CAISEPDQVYGYTF. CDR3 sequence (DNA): TGTGCCATCAGTGAACCCGACCAGGTCTATGGCTACACCTTC.